Below, 29 T cell receptor beta chains from the same sample are listed, as sequenced in a study of blood T cell repertoires in COVID-19. The table came from immunoSEQ multiplex PCR; TCRdb's copy has only in-frame clones and leaves some out. The data show roughly 240,000 clones, more than 70% seen once. The specimen sequenced was peripheral blood. These receptors were obtained from a woman over 75 with COVID-19, enrolled during active disease.

The CDR3 bases are TGTGCCAGCAGCGAAGGTAGCGGAGATACGCAGTATTTT. It specifies CASSEGSGDTQYF. The chain links TRBV9 to TRBJ2-3, with a weak D call TRBD2 (6 bases). CDR1 and CDR2 (germline): SGDLS, YYNGEE. The CDR3 has 13 residues. Trimming shortened V by 3 bases and J by 5 bases, and 10 bases separated the two germline ends.

The gene calls are TRBV5-8 and TRBJ1-2; TRBD1 matches at 12 bases. After removal of 4 bases from V and 7 bases from J, the junction contained 5 bases not matched to a gene. The CDR3 totals 14 residues. The V gene's germline CDR1 is SGHTS and CDR2 YDEGEE. This chain's CDR3 is CASSRDRGRGGYTF. CDR3 sequence (DNA): TGTGCCAGCAGCAGGGACAGGGGGCGCGGTGGCTACACCTTC.

The chain employs TRBV30 and TRBJ1-6; 8 bases match TRBD1. V dropped 2 bases and J dropped 3; count of bases not matched to a gene: 3. The CDR3 extends over 15 amino acids. Germline lookup yields CDR1 GTSNPN and CDR2 SVGIG (reference sequence). The CDR3 DNA follows: TGTGCCTGGAGTTTCGGACAGGGCTATAATTCACCCCTCCACTTT. Translated: CAWSFGQGYNSPLHF.

This rearrangement joins TRBV6-5 to TRBJ1-5; tentative D call: TRBD1 (6 bases). Trimming cost V 7 bases and J 5 bases, with 9 bases left between them. CDR3 length: 12 residues. Germline CDR1 and CDR2: MNHEY and SVGAGI. The CDR3 spells CASKQGYQPQHF. CDR3 in DNA: TGTGCCAGCAAACAGGGTTATCAGCCCCAGCATTTT.

This chain uses TRBV5-6 with TRBJ1-1; D perhaps matches TRBD1 (5 bases). The CDR3 totals 15 residues. CDR1 is SGHDT, CDR2 YYEEEE, per germline. Trimming stripped 0 bases from V and 1 base from J, with 10 bases between. CDR3 nucleotide sequence: TGTGCCAGCAGCTTGGTCGGGGGTGGGAACACTGAAGCTTTCTTT. It is translated as CASSLVGGGNTEAFF.

This clone was seen just once. The chain has TRBV7-2 and TRBJ1-2, with D maybe TRBD1 (5 bases). The germline V and J ends were trimmed by 2 bases and 4 bases, with 14 bases remaining between them. Per the germline V gene, CDR1 is SGHTA and CDR2 is FQGNSA. The CDR3 has 15 amino acids. CDR3 sequence reads: CASSLNLQGGYGYTF. DNA of the CDR3: TGTGCCAGCAGCTTAAATCTGCAGGGCGGCTATGGCTACACCTTC.

This clone was seen a few times. The chain has TRBV6-5 and TRBJ1-4; 7 bases are shared with TRBD1. V lost 8 bases to trimming and J lost 5 bases; unmatched junction nucleotides: 8. The germline V gene has CDR1 MNHEY and CDR2 SVGAGI. The CDR3 is 14 amino acids. This CDR3 reads CASGLTGLNEKLFF. Written as DNA, the CDR3 is TGTGCCAGCGGGCTGACAGGGCTAAATGAAAAACTGTTTTTT.

J is TRBJ2-3 and V is TRBV6-5, with D perhaps matching TRBD2 (7 bases). V was pared by 4 bases and J by 5 bases, with 13 bases between. Looked up from germline, CDR1 is MNHEY and CDR2 is SVGAGI. The CDR3 covers 14 residues. The CDR3 protein is CASSSRGAEDTQYF. Written as DNA, the CDR3 is TGTGCCAGCAGTTCCCGGGGGGCAGAAGATACGCAGTATTTT.

The chain joins TRBV6-6 to TRBJ1-2; 10 nucleotides match TRBD1. Germline V gives CDR1 MNHNY, CDR2 SVGAGI (reference sequence). CDR3 length equals 13 residues. With 0 bases clipped from V and 8 bases from J, the junction kept 0 bases outside the gene matches. CDR3 DNA: TGTGCCAGCAGTTACTCGGGACAGGGGGGCTACACCTTC. Translated: CASSYSGQGGYTF.

Only a few counts were recorded for this clone. This chain uses TRBV5-5 with TRBJ1-5; a weak D match, TRBD1 (5 bases). V dropped 2 bases and J dropped 4 bases, with 7 bases sitting between them. There are 13 residues in the CDR3. Germline V lookup: CDR1 SGHKS, CDR2 YYEKEE (reference sequence). CDR3 in DNA: TGTGCCAGCAGCTTCGACAGAAATCAGCCCCAGCATTTT. Translation: CASSFDRNQPQHF.

For this clone: The sample contains more than one DNA sequence encoding this CDR3. This chain uses TRBV9 with TRBJ2-5, with 15 bases lining up with TRBD2. V lost 2 bases and J lost 2; bases outside the gene matches: 1. CDR3 length: 16 amino acids. Germline V lookup: CDR1 SGDLS, CDR2 YYNGEE. In DNA, the CDR3 is TGTGCCAGCAGCGTCGGACTAGCGGGGGGGCAAGAGACCCAGTACTTC. Translation gives CASSVGLAGGQETQYF.

J is TRBJ2-5 and V is TRBV12-3 or TRBV12-4; D is ambiguous. Trimming stripped 3 bases from V and 3 bases from J, with 2 bases between. The CDR3 is 11 residues long. The CDR3 region has the DNA TGTGCCAGCAGTTTTAAAGAGACCCAGTACTTC. It yields the protein CASSFKETQYF.

The genes are TRBV11-2 and TRBJ2-5, with D possibly being TRBD1 (6 bases). Between the trimmed V and J ends, which lost 7 bases and 5 bases, there was a span of 11 bases. Germline CDR1 reads SGHAT; CDR2 reads FQNNGV. The CDR3 runs 12 residues. CDR3 region: CASNAGDETQYF. The CDR3 DNA is TGTGCCAGCAACGCAGGGGACGAGACCCAGTACTTC.

The chain uses TRBV20-1 and TRBJ1-2; maybe TRBD1 (5 bases). V dropped 3 bases and J dropped 8 bases, with 13 bases sitting between them. The germline V gene has CDR1 DFQATT and CDR2 SNEGSKA (reference sequence). The CDR3 length is 12 residues. The CDR3 here is CSASRGSGGYTF. In nucleotides, the CDR3 is TGCAGTGCTAGTAGGGGCTCGGGCGGCTACACCTTC.

The gene calls are TRBV3-1 (or the pseudogene TRBV3-2) and TRBJ1-3; no clear D gene. V lost 5 bases to trimming and J lost 0 bases, with 11 bases between them. CDR1 LGHDT and CDR2 YNNKEL come from the germline V gene (reference sequence). The CDR3 covers 15 residues. CDR3 nucleotides: TGTGCCAGCAGCAAACAGCTGAGCTCTGGAAACACCATATATTTT. Its protein is CASSKQLSSGNTIYF.

This sequence joins TRBV5-1 and TRBJ1-2; 7 positions match TRBD1. With V trimmed by 4 bases and J by 0 bases, 21 bases remained unmatched. Germline CDR1 reads SGHRS; CDR2 reads YFSETQ. CDR3 length: 20 residues. CDR3 nucleotide sequence: TGCGCCAGCAGCCCCAGTATACCAGTGGGACAGATAAAAGCTAACTATGGCTACACCTTC. Translating gives CASSPSIPVGQIKANYGYTF.

The chain has TRBV5-1 and TRBJ1-4, with 8 bases identical to TRBD1. CDR1 and CDR2 (germline): SGHRS, YFSETQ. V lost 4 bases to trimming and J lost 7 bases; unmatched junction nucleotides: 9. The CDR3 loop spans 15 amino acids. CDR3 amino acids: CASSPQGALGEKLFF. In nucleotides, the CDR3 is TGCGCCAGCAGCCCGCAGGGGGCATTAGGTGAAAAACTGTTTTTT.

This chain uses TRBV19 with TRBJ2-6; 12 bases align to TRBD1. The germline CDR1 and CDR2 sequences are LNHDA and SQIVND (reference sequence). This CDR3 spans 18 amino acids. The trim removed 5 bases at V and 3 bases at J, leaving 8 bases unmatched. In nucleotides, the CDR3 is TGTGCCAGTAGTCCGGGACAGGGGGCGCTGAATGGGGCCAACGTCCTGACTTTC. This encodes CASSPGQGALNGANVLTF. The full variable domain, completed using reference TRBV19 and TRBJ2-6, is DGGITQSPKYLFRKEGQNVTLSCEQNLNHDAMYWYRQDPGQGLRLIYYSQIVNDFQKGDIAEGYSVSREKKESFPLTVTSAQKNPTAFYLCASSPGQGALNGANVLTFGAGSRLTVL.

This sequence joins TRBV6-6 and TRBJ2-7; weak D call: TRBD1 (5 bases). Trimming took off 2 bases at V and 0 bases at J, with 8 bases between the two ends. CDR3 length: 14 amino acids. Per the germline V gene, CDR1 is MNHNY and CDR2 is SVGAGI (reference sequence). In DNA form, the CDR3 reads TGTGCCAGCAGTTACACAGGTAGCTCCTACGAGCAGTACTTC. This encodes CASSYTGSSYEQYF.

The V gene is TRBV18, the J gene TRBJ1-2, with 7 bases matching TRBD1. This CDR3 contains 16 residues. Trimming at V came to 2 bases and at J to 0 bases, leaving 6 bases not matched to a gene. Germline-derived CDR1 and CDR2 are KGHSH and LQKENI. CDR3 DNA sequence: TGTGCCAGCTCACCAGGGACAGTAAGTCCTAACTATGGCTACACCTTC. Protein sequence: CASSPGTVSPNYGYTF.

The chain is built from TRBV19 and TRBJ1-2, with TRBD1 identical over 7 bases. V was pared by 0 bases and J by 5 bases, with 6 bases of the junction left unmatched. The CDR3 covers 15 residues. The germline V gene has CDR1 LNHDA and CDR2 SQIVND (reference sequence). The CDR3: CASSIDNRGPYGYTF. The CDR3, as DNA: TGTGCCAGTAGTATAGATAACAGGGGACCTTATGGCTACACCTTC.

The chain joins TRBV5-1 to TRBJ1-1; possibly TRBD1 for D (6 bases). Germline CDR1 is SGHRS and CDR2 is YFSETQ. Trimming took 0 bases from V and 10 from J, leaving 10 bases between them. This CDR3 has 12 amino acids. Here the CDR3 reads CASSLDGGLAFF. In nucleotides, the CDR3 is TGCGCCAGCAGCTTGGATGGGGGCTTAGCTTTCTTT.

The chain carries TRBV4-2 and TRBJ1-1; 7 positions match TRBD1. This CDR3 contains 17 residues. CDR1 and CDR2 (germline): LGHNA, YNFKEQ. The trim removed 0 bases at V and 6 bases at J, leaving 13 bases unmatched. In DNA form, the CDR3 reads TGTGCCAGCAGCCAAGAAGTAAAAAGGGGGCGAAACCCTGAAGCTTTCTTT. Translating it yields CASSQEVKRGRNPEAFF.

This chain joins TRBV3-1 (or the pseudogene TRBV3-2) and TRBJ1-2; no firm D call. CDR3 size: 16 residues. Germline loops: CDR1 LGHDT, CDR2 YNNKEL (reference sequence). V was cut by 2 bases and J by 4 bases, with 17 bases left in between. The CDR3 loop reads CASSQLAGNGFYGYTF. DNA of the CDR3: TGTGCCAGCAGCCAACTAGCGGGTAATGGGTTCTATGGCTACACCTTC.

J is TRBJ1-4 and V is TRBV27, with TRBD1 identical over 8 bases. V shed 10 bases, J shed 4 bases, and the junction held 23 bases outside the gene matches. This CDR3 is built from 19 residues. Germline CDR1 is MNHEY and CDR2 is SMNVEV (reference sequence). CDR3 in amino acids: CATKKDRTGLASLNEKLFF. The CDR3 DNA reads as TGTGCCACCAAGAAAGATCGGACAGGGTTGGCCTCCCTTAATGAAAAACTGTTTTTT.

This clone is a singleton in its sample. J is TRBJ2-4 and V is TRBV5-8; possibly TRBD2 for D (5 bases). Germline-derived CDR1 and CDR2 are SGHTS and YDEGEE. Trimming removed 0 bases at V and 10 bases at J, with 17 bases between. The length of the CDR3 is 15 residues. The CDR3 loop reads CASSLGPPGNGIQYF. The CDR3 DNA is TGTGCCAGCAGCTTGGGCCCCCCGGGGAACGGGATTCAGTACTTC.

The rearrangement joins TRBV2 to TRBJ2-3; TRBD2 agrees at 10 bases. The trim removed 9 bases at V and 9 bases at J, leaving 6 bases unmatched. Germline-derived CDR1 and CDR2 are SNHLY and FYNNEI. The CDR3 is 12 residues long. In DNA form, the CDR3 reads TGTGCCAGTGGGACTAGCGAAAACACGCAGTATTTT. Its protein is CASGTSENTQYF.

V gene TRBV7-8 combines with J gene TRBJ1-2; D is possibly TRBD1 (5 bases). CDR3 length equals 14 residues. V was pared by 1 base and J by 2 bases, with 8 bases between. Germline V gene lookup returns CDR1 SGHVS and CDR2 FQNEAQ. For the CDR3, the DNA is TGTGCCAGCAGCTTAGGGGGGGGAAACTATGGCTACACCTTC. Encoded protein: CASSLGGGNYGYTF.

The count of this clone is one. The chain is built from TRBV6-6 and TRBJ1-1; D might be TRBD1 (5 bases). Germline CDR1 reads MNHNY; CDR2 reads SVGAGI (reference sequence). V lost 10 bases and J lost 3, with 9 bases in between. The CDR3 consists of 11 residues. The CDR3 region has the DNA TGTGCCACCCAGGGTGACACTGAAGCTTTCTTT. Translating gives CATQGDTEAFF.